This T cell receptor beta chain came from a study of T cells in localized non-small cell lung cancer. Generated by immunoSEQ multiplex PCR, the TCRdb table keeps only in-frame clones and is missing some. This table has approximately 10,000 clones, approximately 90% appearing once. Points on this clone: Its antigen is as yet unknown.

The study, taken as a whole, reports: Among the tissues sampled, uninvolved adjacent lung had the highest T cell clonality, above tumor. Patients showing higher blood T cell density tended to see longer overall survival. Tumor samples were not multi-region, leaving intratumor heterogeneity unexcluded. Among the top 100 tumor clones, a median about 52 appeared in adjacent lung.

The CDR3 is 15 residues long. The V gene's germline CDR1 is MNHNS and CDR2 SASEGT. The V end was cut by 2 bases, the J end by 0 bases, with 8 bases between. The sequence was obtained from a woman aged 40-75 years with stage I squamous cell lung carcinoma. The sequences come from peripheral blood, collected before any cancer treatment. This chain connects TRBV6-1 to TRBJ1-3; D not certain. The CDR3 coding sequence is TGTGCCAGCAGTGAACAGACTTACTCTGGAAACACCATATATTTT. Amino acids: CASSEQTYSGNTIYF.